The 27 T cell receptor beta chains reported below all come from one sample, sequenced in a study of blood T cell repertoires in COVID-19. The assay was immunoSEQ multiplex PCR, and TCRdb's table has in-frame clones only and misses some. The table includes fewer than 300,000 clones, over 65% detected once. Sequencing was carried out using peripheral blood. These receptors were collected from a woman of 80 years or more with acute or convalescent COVID-19.

The chain has TRBV19 and TRBJ1-2, with 7 positions matching TRBD1. CDR1 and CDR2 from the germline V gene are LNHDA and SQIVND (reference sequence). V shed 2 bases, J shed 5 bases, and the junction held 11 bases outside the gene matches. The CDR3 extends over 16 amino acids. CDR3 sequence (DNA): TGTGCCAGTAGTATAATCGGCGACAGGGTTCAATATGGCTACACCTTC. It is translated as CASSIIGDRVQYGYTF. The whole variable domain, filled in from reference TRBV19 and TRBJ1-2, reads DGGITQSPKYLFRKEGQNVTLSCEQNLNHDAMYWYRQDPGQGLRLIYYSQIVNDFQKGDIAEGYSVSREKKESFPLTVTSAQKNPTAFYLCASSIIGDRVQYGYTFGSGTRLTVV.

The V gene is TRBV5-4, the J gene TRBJ2-1; 10 bases match TRBD2. Germline loops: CDR1 SGHNT, CDR2 YYREEE (reference sequence). J was trimmed by 1 base and V by 1 base; bases with no gene match: 11. This CDR3 is built from 19 residues. This chain's CDR3 is CASSLKGGSGGLSYNEQFF. The CDR3 DNA sequence: TGTGCCAGCAGCTTGAAGGGAGGTAGCGGGGGGCTATCCTACAATGAGCAGTTCTTC.

The J gene is TRBJ2-7, the V gene TRBV5-4; 8 bases fit TRBD1. The germline V gene encodes CDR1 SGHNT and CDR2 YYREEE (reference sequence). With V trimmed by 3 bases and J by 4 bases, 12 bases remained unmatched. The CDR3 contains 16 residues. This chain's CDR3 is CASSSGQDREIYEQYF. In DNA form, the CDR3 reads TGTGCCAGCAGCTCCGGGCAGGACAGGGAAATATACGAGCAGTACTTC. The variable domain in full, completed from reference TRBV5-4 and TRBJ2-7, reads ETGVTQSPTHLIKTRGQQVTLRCSSQSGHNTVSWYQQALGQGPQFIFQYYREEENGRGNFPPRFSGLQFPNYSSELNVNALELDDSALYLCASSSGQDREIYEQYFGPGTRLTVT.

The rearrangement joins TRBV7-7 to TRBJ2-2; 8 nucleotides line up with TRBD2. V shed 5 bases, J shed 0 bases, and the junction held 5 bases outside the gene matches. There are 16 residues in the CDR3. From germline, CDR1 is SSHAT and CDR2 FNYEAQ (reference sequence). For the CDR3, the DNA is TGTGCCAGCAGCCCGCTAGCGGGCGCGAACACCGGGGAGCTGTTTTTT. It codes for CASSPLAGANTGELFF.

The chain couples TRBV2 to TRBJ2-1; D might be TRBD1 (5 bases). Germline V gives CDR1 SNHLY, CDR2 FYNNEI. The CDR3 runs 13 residues. Trimming took 10 bases from V and 5 from J, leaving 15 bases between them. CDR3 region: CATRQRRNNEQFF. The CDR3 DNA follows: TGTGCCACCAGACAGAGAAGGAACAATGAGCAGTTCTTC. Based on the CDR3 plus reference TRBV2 and TRBJ2-1, the full variable domain is EPEVTQTPSHQVTQMGQEVILRCVPISNHLYFYWYRQILGQKVEFLVSFYNNEISEKSEIFDDQFSVERPDGSNFTLKIRSTKLEDSAMYFCATRQRRNNEQFFGPGTRLTVL.

This clone was counted a few times. The chain employs TRBV24-1 and TRBJ1-5; D is uncertain. Between the trimmed V and J ends, which lost 5 bases and 4 bases, there was a span of 14 bases. There are 15 residues in the CDR3. Looked up from germline, CDR1 is KGHDR and CDR2 is SFDVKD. The CDR3 protein is CATSGGAGRNQPQHF. The DNA for the CDR3 is TGTGCCACCAGTGGTGGAGCGGGGAGGAATCAGCCCCAGCATTTT.

V gene TRBV6-5 combines with J gene TRBJ2-3, with 9 nucleotides matching TRBD1. The CDR3 has 14 residues. V was pared by 8 bases and J by 2 bases, with 5 bases of the junction left unmatched. CDR1 and CDR2 from the germline V gene are MNHEY and SVGAGI. In DNA form, the CDR3 reads TGTGCCAGCCGGGGACAGGGTACCACAGATACGCAGTATTTT. It specifies CASRGQGTTDTQYF.

The chain joins TRBV7-9 to TRBJ1-2; the D is unclear. The CDR3 totals 16 residues. Germline V gives CDR1 SEHNR, CDR2 FQNEAQ (reference sequence). V was trimmed by 3 bases and J by 0 bases, leaving 14 bases between them. The CDR3 reads CASSLGGREANYGYTF. DNA of the CDR3: TGTGCCAGCAGCTTGGGTGGGCGGGAAGCTAACTATGGCTACACCTTC.

This chain's CDR3 is CAWTQAGDRAYEQYF. The CDR3 region has the DNA TGTGCCTGGACACAAGCCGGGGACAGGGCCTACGAGCAGTACTTC. The chain couples TRBV30 to TRBJ2-7; 9 bases map to TRBD1. CDR3 length: 15 residues. From germline, CDR1 is GTSNPN and CDR2 SVGIG (reference sequence). V dropped 4 bases and J dropped 2; count of bases not matched to a gene: 9. Full variable domain (missing parts from reference TRBV30 and TRBJ2-7): SQTIHQWPATLVQPVGSPLSLECTVEGTSNPNLYWYRQAAGRGLQLLFYSVGIGQISSEVPQNLSASRPQDRQFILSSKKLLLSDSGFYLCAWTQAGDRAYEQYFGPGTRLTVT.

The genes are TRBV2 and TRBJ1-5; D remains ambiguous. CDR1 is SNHLY and CDR2 is FYNNEI in the germline V gene. The CDR3 length is 15 residues. Deletions cut 5 bases from V and 0 bases from J, with 11 bases between. The CDR3 sequence: CASSSDTLSNQPQHF. DNA for the CDR3: TGTGCCAGCAGTTCCGACACTCTTAGCAATCAGCCCCAGCATTTT.

This chain joins TRBV2 and TRBJ1-3, with D tentatively TRBD1 (5 bases). Trimming pared 6 bases from V and 6 bases from J, leaving 18 bases between. The germline CDR1 and CDR2 sequences are SNHLY and FYNNEI. The CDR3 consists of 15 residues. The chain's CDR3 is CASSAGGFEENTIYF. In DNA, the CDR3 is TGTGCCAGCAGCGCCGGGGGGTTCGAGGAAAACACCATATATTTT. The variable domain in full, completed from reference TRBV2 and TRBJ1-3, reads EPEVTQTPSHQVTQMGQEVILRCVPISNHLYFYWYRQILGQKVEFLVSFYNNEISEKSEIFDDQFSVERPDGSNFTLKIRSTKLEDSAMYFCASSAGGFEENTIYFGEGSWLTVV.

The chain is built from TRBV5-6 and TRBJ2-7, with 9 bases identical to TRBD1. This CDR3 has 14 residues. Germline V gives CDR1 SGHDT, CDR2 YYEEEE. V lost 3 bases to trimming and J lost 4 bases; unmatched junction nucleotides: 5. The chain's CDR3 is CASSWGQGGYEQYF. The CDR3 DNA sequence: TGTGCCAGCAGCTGGGGACAGGGCGGGTACGAGCAGTACTTC.

This chain uses TRBV7-9 with TRBJ1-2; TRBD1 matches 9 bases. This CDR3 is built from 17 residues. Trimming removed 5 bases from V and 4 bases from J; junction bases left unmatched: 14. The germline gives CDR1 SEHNR, CDR2 FQNEAQ (reference sequence). The CDR3 bases are TGTGCCAGCAGCCCTTTTGGACAGGGGAGAAACTTCTATGGCTACACCTTC. Its protein is CASSPFGQGRNFYGYTF.

This clone was observed a handful of times. This sequence joins TRBV4-1 and TRBJ1-2; TRBD1 might be the D (6 bases). CDR1 is MGHRA, CDR2 YSYEKL, per germline. The CDR3 is made up of 15 amino acids. V lost 0 bases and J lost 5, with 13 bases in between. The CDR3: CASSQEWGGAYGYTF. The CDR3 region has the DNA TGCGCCAGCAGCCAAGAATGGGGGGGGGCTTATGGCTACACCTTC.

The gene calls are TRBV7-8 and TRBJ1-1; 9 bases map to TRBD1. This CDR3 has 14 amino acids. In germline, CDR1 is SGHVS, CDR2 FQNEAQ. J was trimmed by 5 bases and V by 6 bases; bases with no gene match: 7. The CDR3 spells CASREQGAGTEAFF. The CDR3 coding sequence is TGTGCCAGCAGGGAACAGGGGGCAGGAACTGAAGCTTTCTTT.

The rearrangement uses TRBV7-2 and TRBJ2-5, with a weak D call TRBD1 (5 bases). The V and J ends lost 5 bases and 5 bases respectively, with 15 bases between them. This CDR3 contains 14 residues. Germline values: CDR1 SGHTA, CDR2 FQGNSA. CDR3 sequence reads: CASSPGQGRETQYF. The CDR3 DNA sequence: TGTGCCAGCAGCCCCGGCCAGGGTCGGGAGACCCAGTACTTC.

The J gene is TRBJ1-2, the V gene TRBV6-5; 7 bases fit TRBD1. The CDR3 has 13 amino acids. The trim removed 6 bases at V and 7 bases at J, leaving 8 bases unmatched. Germline CDR1 reads MNHEY; CDR2 reads SVGAGI. The chain's CDR3 is CASRNRQGGGYTF. DNA for the CDR3: TGTGCCAGCAGAAATAGACAGGGCGGTGGCTACACCTTC.

The chain has TRBV15 and TRBJ2-3, with D possibly being TRBD1 (5 bases). V was clipped by 8 bases and J by 0 bases, with 18 bases between them. CDR1 is LNHNV, CDR2 YYDKDF, per germline (reference sequence). The CDR3 loop spans 16 amino acids. The CDR3 DNA sequence: TGTGCCACCCGGCAGGGTCTTCTCCTTAGCACAGATACGCAGTATTTT. This encodes CATRQGLLLSTDTQYF.

The table lists this clone with a few counts. This chain uses TRBV6-2 or TRBV6-3 with TRBJ2-7, with 9 bases fitting TRBD1. Losses at the gene ends were 4 bases for V and 7 bases for J; bases not matched to a gene: 11. Germline assignment: CDR1 MNHEY and CDR2 SVGEGT. The CDR3 consists of 15 residues. The CDR3 spells CASSSPGQGGREQYF. DNA of the CDR3: TGTGCCAGCAGTTCACCGGGACAGGGAGGCAGAGAGCAGTACTTC.

This CDR3 is CASRGTGTGPNTEAFF. CDR3 DNA sequence: TGTGCCAGCAGAGGGACCGGGACAGGACCCAACACTGAAGCTTTCTTT. The chain combines TRBV25-1 with TRBJ1-1; TRBD1 matches 8 bases. The CDR3 totals 16 residues. The V segment lost 6 bases and the J segment 2 bases; nucleotides outside the gene matches: 11. From germline, CDR1 is MGHDK and CDR2 SYGVNS. The full variable domain, in which reference TRBV25-1 and TRBJ1-1 provide the parts outside the CDR3, is EADIYQTPRYLVIGTGKKITLECSQTMGHDKMYWYQQDPGMELHLIHYSYGVNSTEKGDLSSESTVSRIRTEHFPLTLESARPSHTSQYLCASRGTGTGPNTEAFFGQGTRLTVV.

J is TRBJ2-3 and V is TRBV5-4; tentatively, D is TRBD2 (6 bases). Trimming took 0 bases from V and 0 from J, leaving 11 bases between them. Germline assignment: CDR1 SGHNT and CDR2 YYREEE (reference sequence). The CDR3 runs 16 residues. CDR3 sequence reads: CASSLAGAGSTDTQYF. The CDR3, as DNA: TGTGCCAGCAGCTTGGCCGGTGCGGGGAGCACAGATACGCAGTATTTT.

V is TRBV5-1 and J is TRBJ1-4; 7 nucleotides line up with TRBD1. V lost 4 bases to trimming and J lost 6 bases; unmatched junction nucleotides: 9. Per the germline V gene, CDR1 is SGHRS and CDR2 is YFSETQ. The CDR3 covers 15 residues. The CDR3 spells CASSPRTGGYEKLFF. CDR3 bases: TGCGCCAGCAGCCCTCGGACAGGAGGGTATGAAAAACTGTTTTTT.

The count of this clone is one. The CDR3 coding sequence is TGTGCCAGCAGCTCCTACACAGGGGGATCTGGAAACACCATATATTTT. Translation: CASSSYTGGSGNTIYF. The rearrangement links TRBV3-1 (or the pseudogene TRBV3-2) to TRBJ1-3, with 8 bases matching TRBD1. V was clipped by 5 bases and J by 1 base; unmatched bases: 7. The length of the CDR3 is 16 residues. Germline V gene lookup returns CDR1 LGHDT and CDR2 YNNKEL (reference sequence).

The rearrangement links TRBV9 to TRBJ2-1; 7 bases agree with TRBD2. The CDR3 consists of 15 residues. The J segment lost 8 bases and the V segment lost 0 bases, leaving 8 bases of the junction unmatched. CDR1 is SGDLS, CDR2 YYNGEE, per germline. Written as DNA, the CDR3 is TGTGCCAGCAGCGTAGTGGGGGAGGGCAGCCATGAGCAGTTCTTC. Encoded protein: CASSVVGEGSHEQFF.

This clone was seen just once. This sequence joins TRBV6-1 and TRBJ1-2; tentative D call: TRBD1 (6 bases). The CDR3 totals 15 residues. CDR1 and CDR2 from the germline V gene are MNHNS and SASEGT. Trimming removed 2 bases at V and 4 bases at J, with 14 bases between. This chain's CDR3 is CASSESRGAGYGYTF. In nucleotides, the CDR3 is TGTGCCAGCAGTGAATCCAGGGGCGCGGGCTATGGCTACACCTTC.

A single count supports this clone. The chain is built from TRBV7-9 and TRBJ1-2, with 8 bases matching TRBD1. V shed 5 bases and J 4 bases; nucleotides not matched to a gene: 9. Germline-derived CDR1 and CDR2 are SEHNR and FQNEAQ (reference sequence). The CDR3 consists of 15 residues. The CDR3 nucleotides read TGTGCCAGCAGCCAAGGCCAGGGGGCAAGCTATGGCTACACCTTC. This encodes CASSQGQGASYGYTF.

The V and J genes are TRBV19 and TRBJ1-1; 7 bases align to TRBD1. The CDR3 is 14 amino acids. Germline V gene lookup returns CDR1 LNHDA and CDR2 SQIVND (reference sequence). The V and J ends lost 5 bases and 2 bases, in that order; junction bases with no gene match: 5. The CDR3 sequence: CASSPGQINTEAFF. DNA of the CDR3: TGTGCCAGTAGTCCGGGACAGATTAACACTGAAGCTTTCTTT.